The 26 T cell receptor beta chains in this list originate from one sample, sequenced in a study of cytomegalovirus exposure and HLA in healthy donors. Primers: 60 Vbeta forward and 13 Jbeta reverse. TCRdb's copy holds only in-frame clones and misses some; the assay was immunoSEQ multiplex PCR. Among fewer than 200,000 clones, approximately 86% were seen once, and the ten largest hold around 1.5%. Sequencing input: PBMCs. The receptors derive from a male donor in good health and CMV-seronegative.

The gene calls are TRBV6-1 and TRBJ1-4; D unclear. Between the trimmed V and J ends, which lost 5 bases and 2 bases, there was a span of 12 bases. Germline V lookup: CDR1 MNHNS, CDR2 SASEGT. This CDR3 has 15 residues. The CDR3 DNA reads TGTGCCAGCAGTTGGAGAGGGATGACTAATGAAAAACTGTTTTTT. Encoded protein: CASSWRGMTNEKLFF.

The chain has TRBV27 and TRBJ2-3; 11 nucleotides agree with TRBD1. V gave up 1 base and J gave up 3 bases; unmatched junction bases: 15. CDR3 length equals 20 residues. Germline-derived CDR1 and CDR2 are MNHEY and SMNVEV (reference sequence). CDR3 sequence: CASSLFIGQGARVTTDTQYF. CDR3 DNA: TGTGCCAGCAGTTTATTTATAGGACAGGGGGCTAGAGTTACGACAGATACGCAGTATTTT.

The gene calls are TRBV13 and TRBJ1-6; D ambiguous. The V end lost 4 bases, the J end lost 3 bases, and 10 bases lay between the germline ends. CDR1 is PRHDT, CDR2 FYEKMQ, per germline (reference sequence). CDR3 size: 15 residues. As DNA, the CDR3 is TGTGCCAGCAGCTCCGCGGGAGGCTATAATTCACCCCTCCACTTT. It codes for CASSSAGGYNSPLHF.

The chain recombines TRBV29-1 with TRBJ1-1; D call uncertain. The CDR3 covers 13 residues. Germline V gene sequence: CDR1 SQVTM, CDR2 ANQGSEA. Trimming took off 0 bases at V and 10 bases at J, with 15 bases between the two ends. Here the CDR3 reads CSVEDRWEGRAFF. The CDR3 DNA is TGCAGCGTTGAAGATAGGTGGGAGGGAAGAGCTTTCTTT.

This sequence joins TRBV9 and TRBJ2-7; 7 positions agree with TRBD2. V shed 4 bases, J shed 0 bases, and the junction held 7 bases outside the gene matches. This CDR3 spans 15 amino acids. Germline V gene sequence: CDR1 SGDLS, CDR2 YYNGEE. Written as DNA, the CDR3 is TGTGCCAGCAGCCCCCGGCGGGGGAGCTCCTACGAGCAGTACTTC. Its translation is CASSPRRGSSYEQYF.

This chain links TRBV5-1 with TRBJ1-1; possibly TRBD1 for D (6 bases). V lost 4 bases and J 5 bases, leaving 15 bases between the germline ends. This CDR3 is 14 amino acids long. CDR1 is SGHRS, CDR2 YFSETQ, per germline. The CDR3 DNA is TGCGCCAGCAGCCTCGGGACACAACGAACTGAAGCTTTCTTT. Translating it yields CASSLGTQRTEAFF.

The V gene is TRBV15, the J gene TRBJ2-5; tentatively, D is TRBD2 (5 bases). The closer fit of TRBJ2-7 to the DNA end suggests the J call may be wrong. Germline V lookup: CDR1 LNHNV, CDR2 YYDKDF (reference sequence). This CDR3 region has 14 residues. CDR3 nucleotide sequence: TGTGCCACCAGCAGAGTGCTAGTAGCGTACGAGCAGTACTTC. Translation gives CATSRVLVAYEQYF.

The chain joins TRBV2 to TRBJ1-5; no firm D call. V was clipped by 6 bases and J by 2 bases, with 11 bases between them. Germline V gene data show CDR1 as SNHLY and CDR2 as FYNNEI. The CDR3 has 14 residues. In DNA, the CDR3 is TGTGCCAGCAGGTTGGGTAGCGGCAATCAGCCCCAGCATTTT. Translation: CASRLGSGNQPQHF. The full variable domain, with the rest looked up from reference TRBV2 and TRBJ1-5, is EPEVTQTPSHQVTQMGQEVILRCVPISNHLYFYWYRQILGQKVEFLVSFYNNEISEKSEIFDDQFSVERPDGSNFTLKIRSTKLEDSAMYFCASRLGSGNQPQHFGDGTRLSIL.

This chain uses TRBV29-1 with TRBJ1-3, with TRBD1 identical over 8 bases. CDR1 and CDR2 from the germline V gene are SQVTM and ANQGSEA. This CDR3 spans 15 amino acids. V lost 6 bases, J lost 0 bases, and 7 bases stayed unmatched. The CDR3: CSVGKGTGSGNTIYF. For the CDR3, the DNA is TGCAGCGTCGGCAAAGGGACAGGCTCTGGAAACACCATATATTTT. Based on the CDR3 plus reference TRBV29-1 and TRBJ1-3, the full variable domain is SAVISQKPSRDICQRGTSLTIQCQVDSQVTMMFWYRQQPGQSLTLIATANQGSEATYESGFVIDKFPISRPNLTFSTLTVSNMSPEDSSIYLCSVGKGTGSGNTIYFGEGSWLTVV.

This clone occurred a few times. The chain recombines TRBV12-5 with TRBJ2-2, with a weak D call TRBD1 (6 bases). Germline V CDR1 and CDR2: LGHNT, FRNRAP. The CDR3 is 12 amino acids. Between the trimmed V and J ends, which lost 9 bases and 5 bases, there was a span of 10 bases. The CDR3 nucleotides read TGTGCTAGGCGGACAGATACCGGGGAGCTGTTTTTT. It specifies CARRTDTGELFF. The whole variable domain, filled in from reference TRBV12-5 and TRBJ2-2, reads DARVTQTPRHKVTEMGQEVTMRCQPILGHNTVFWYRQTMMQGLELLAYFRNRAPLDDSGMPKDRFSAEMPDATLATLKIQPSEPRDSAVYFCARRTDTGELFFGEGSRLTVL.

The J gene is TRBJ1-2, the V gene TRBV6-1, with 9 bases identical to TRBD1. In germline, CDR1 is MNHNS, CDR2 SASEGT. This CDR3 has 15 amino acids. The J segment lost 4 bases and the V segment lost 8 bases, leaving 11 bases of the junction unmatched. CDR3 sequence reads: CASGKNRGPLYGYTF. CDR3 nucleotide sequence: TGTGCCAGCGGCAAAAACAGGGGGCCTCTCTATGGCTACACCTTC.

This clone was seen only once. One junction end does not reproduce the germline sequence, and a read error may be involved. This sequence joins TRBV7-9 and TRBJ2-1, with 8 positions matching TRBD1. The germline V gene encodes CDR1 SEHNR and CDR2 FQNEAQ (reference sequence). The CDR3 spans 18 residues. The CDR3 region is CASSQDRGLTGNYNGQFF. DNA of the CDR3: TGTGCCAGCAGCCAAGACAGGGGCCTCACGGGGAACTACAATGGGCAGTTCTTC.

The chain combines TRBV6-1 with TRBJ1-3; TRBD1 matches 8 bases. The CDR3 contains 18 residues. The germline V gene encodes CDR1 MNHNS and CDR2 SASEGT. V lost 2 bases, J lost 1 base, and 10 bases stayed unmatched. CDR3 residues: CASSEMLWTGSSGNTIYF. CDR3 sequence (DNA): TGTGCCAGCAGTGAAATGTTGTGGACAGGGTCTTCTGGAAACACCATATATTTT.

The V gene is TRBV11-3, the J gene TRBJ2-3; weak D call: TRBD2 (5 bases). The CDR3 has 16 amino acids. Per the germline V gene, CDR1 is SGHNT and CDR2 is YENEEA. Deletions cut 5 bases from V and 1 base from J, with 16 bases between. The CDR3 DNA is TGTGCCAGCAGCCCGGGTTCGGGGTTTGGCACAGATACGCAGTATTTT. Amino acid sequence: CASSPGSGFGTDTQYF.

Worth noting for this clone: A junction end diverges from the germline sequence, so it may reflect a read error. V and J are TRBV7-9 and TRBJ2-7; 12 positions match TRBD2. The CDR3 is 16 residues long. Germline CDR1 SEHNR, CDR2 FQNEAQ (reference sequence). The CDR3 DNA follows: TGTTCCAGCAGCTCGGGACTAGCGGGTACCTCCTACGAGCAGTACTTC. It codes for CSSSSGLAGTSYEQYF.

The chain joins TRBV12-5 to TRBJ2-2, with 7 bases fitting TRBD2. Losses at the gene ends were 2 bases for V and 4 bases for J; bases not matched to a gene: 7. This CDR3 comprises 16 residues. Germline CDR1 and CDR2: LGHNT and FRNRAP. CDR3 sequence: CASGLSSGVSTGELFF. CDR3 DNA sequence: TGTGCTAGTGGTTTGTCAAGCGGGGTCAGCACCGGGGAGCTGTTTTTT.

As concerns this clone: Other nucleotide sequences in the sample specify the same CDR3. J is TRBJ1-1 and V is TRBV4-1, with D uncertain. Germline-derived CDR1 and CDR2 are MGHRA and YSYEKL. The CDR3 runs 14 residues. The germline V and J ends were trimmed by 4 bases and 2 bases, with 11 bases remaining between them. The CDR3 region has the DNA TGCGCCAGCAGCCTACCCCGGGGAAACACTGAAGCTTTCTTT. It is translated as CASSLPRGNTEAFF.

V is TRBV4-2 and J is TRBJ2-7; TRBD2 might be the D (6 bases). The CDR3 loop spans 16 amino acids. Trimming shortened V by 1 base and J by 3 bases, and 16 bases separated the two germline ends. Germline CDR1 is LGHNA and CDR2 is YNFKEQ. The CDR3 DNA is TGTGCCAGCAGCCAAGGGGCGGGGAGGATGAACTACGAGCAGTACTTC. Residues: CASSQGAGRMNYEQYF.

The chain has TRBV7-9 and TRBJ2-5; maybe TRBD2 (5 bases). The V end lost 1 base, the J end lost 1 base, and 10 bases lay between the germline ends. From germline, CDR1 is SEHNR and CDR2 FQNEAQ (reference sequence). This CDR3 region has 15 residues. This chain's CDR3 is CASSLGRGIQETQYF. The CDR3 region has the DNA TGTGCCAGCAGCTTAGGGAGAGGGATCCAAGAGACCCAGTACTTC.

The chain joins TRBV11-2 to TRBJ2-7; 11 bases are shared with TRBD2. Trimming removed 1 base from V and 3 bases from J; junction bases left unmatched: 8. The CDR3 is 17 residues long. Germline-derived CDR1 and CDR2 are SGHAT and FQNNGV. In DNA, the CDR3 is TGTGCCAGCAGCTTAGCGGCGGCGACTAGCGGGGTCTACGAGCAGTACTTC. This translates into CASSLAAATSGVYEQYF.

The V gene is TRBV14, the J gene TRBJ1-2; TRBD1 aligns across 9 bases. J gave up 4 bases and V 2 bases, and 17 bases lay outside the gene matches. Germline V gene data show CDR1 as SGHDN and CDR2 as FVKESK. This CDR3 region has 19 residues. DNA of the CDR3: TGTGCCAGCAGCCAATCAGCAGGACCCAGGACAGGGGCTACCTATGGCTACACCTTC. Translating it yields CASSQSAGPRTGATYGYTF.

The chain couples TRBV4-3 to TRBJ1-5; TRBD1 is a possible D gene (5 bases). This CDR3 is 16 amino acids long. Germline assignment: CDR1 LGHNA and CDR2 YSLEER. Trimming stripped 5 bases from V and 6 bases from J, with 20 bases between. CDR3 bases: TGCGCCAGCAGCGTGGAAATAGGAGGGGCTAGTCAGCCCCAGCATTTT. It is translated as CASSVEIGGASQPQHF.

The chain recombines TRBV9 with TRBJ2-3, with 7 positions matching TRBD2. Trimming cost V 4 bases and J 4 bases; bases outside gene matches: 9. Germline loops: CDR1 SGDLS, CDR2 YYNGEE. The CDR3 totals 15 residues. This CDR3 is CASSRAGPRADTQYF. CDR3 bases: TGTGCCAGCAGCCGAGCGGGACCCCGCGCAGATACGCAGTATTTT.

The gene calls are TRBV7-3 and TRBJ2-2, with 11 bases fitting TRBD1. Germline V gene lookup returns CDR1 SGHTA and CDR2 FQGTGA. The ends lost 5 bases at V and 3 bases at J; junction bases unmatched: 5. The CDR3 is made up of 16 amino acids. DNA of the CDR3: TGTGCCAGCAGCCCCGGGACAGGGGGGCACACCGGGGAGCTGTTTTTT. This encodes CASSPGTGGHTGELFF.

The chain carries TRBV4-2 and TRBJ2-7; no clear D gene. V was cut by 5 bases and J by 3 bases, with 11 bases left in between. Germline V gene sequence: CDR1 LGHNA, CDR2 YNFKEQ. The CDR3 is made up of 13 amino acids. CDR3 sequence: CASSVVADYEQYF. Here the CDR3 DNA reads TGTGCCAGCAGCGTGGTGGCCGACTACGAGCAGTACTTC.

As for this clone: The same CDR3 also results from other DNA sequences found in this sample. The chain couples TRBV4-3 to TRBJ2-7; 8 nucleotides agree with TRBD1. After removal of 0 bases from V and 4 bases from J, the junction contained 5 bases not matched to a gene. The CDR3 contains 15 residues. CDR1 is LGHNA, CDR2 YSLEER, per germline. The chain's CDR3 is CASSQEQGAAYEQYF. The CDR3, as DNA: TGCGCCAGCAGCCAAGAGCAGGGGGCGGCATACGAGCAGTACTTC.